The 13 T cell receptor beta chains presented below share a single source sample, sequenced in a study of vaccination effects on CD4 cells after COVID-19. These receptors lack a known antigen. Libraries were prepared by immunoSEQ multiplex PCR; TCRdb keeps only in-frame clonotypes and omits some of them. The table records approximately 22,000 clones, 75% of them present only once. Peptide-pool stimulation followed by sequencing identified expanded antigen-specific CD4+ clonotypes in the ViraFEST assay. Upon completion of about eleven days in culture, CD4+ T cells were isolated. Vaccine recipients lacked prior SARS-CoV-2 infection and had negative nucleocapsid antibodies. Sample: CD4+ T cells from PBMCs cultured with HCoV-NL63 spike peptides, taken before COVID-19 vaccination. These receptors originate from a human donor who received a COVID-19 vaccine.

V usage is TRBV7-2 and J usage is TRBJ2-7; D not certain. With 3 bases removed from V and 6 bases from J, the gap between germline ends came to 21 bases. CDR3 length: 16 amino acids. Per the germline V gene, CDR1 is SGHTA and CDR2 is FQGNSA. CDR3 region: CASSFPGATLTGEQYF. Written as DNA, the CDR3 is TGTGCCAGCAGCTTCCCGGGCGCCACCCTCACGGGCGAGCAGTACTTC.

The J gene is TRBJ2-3, the V gene TRBV15; 10 bases agree with TRBD2. After removal of 5 bases from V and 1 base from J, the junction contained 6 bases not matched to a gene. Germline V CDR1 and CDR2: LNHNV, YYDKDF (reference sequence). The CDR3 runs 16 residues. The CDR3 reads CATSFLAGVGTDTQYF. The CDR3 region has the DNA TGTGCCACCAGCTTTCTAGCGGGAGTTGGCACAGATACGCAGTATTTT.

The chain uses TRBV24-1 and TRBJ2-3, with D possibly matching TRBD2 (6 bases). From germline, CDR1 is KGHDR and CDR2 SFDVKD. This CDR3 is 16 amino acids long. Trimming stripped 7 bases from V and 5 bases from J, with 21 bases between. CDR3 DNA sequence: TGTGCCACCAGGGGTGTGGAGGCGGGGCGTGGAGATACGCAGTATTTT. As protein: CATRGVEAGRGDTQYF.

This chain uses TRBV18 with TRBJ1-3; D might be TRBD1 (5 bases). CDR1 KGHSH and CDR2 LQKENI come from the germline V gene. The CDR3 consists of 14 residues. V was clipped by 3 bases and J by 2 bases, with 8 bases between them. CDR3: CASSPSTAGNTIYF. CDR3 nucleotides: TGTGCCAGCTCACCGTCGACAGCTGGAAACACCATATATTTT.

This clone was observed a handful of times. The chain carries TRBV5-5 and TRBJ1-6; D is uncertain. V lost 5 bases and J lost 12, with 21 bases in between. CDR1 and CDR2 from the germline V gene are SGHKS and YYEKEE (reference sequence). CDR3 length: 15 amino acids. The CDR3 nucleotides read TGTGCCAGCAGTGACCTGCGGGCCCGATTTCAACCCCTCCACTTT. As protein: CASSDLRARFQPLHF.

The chain uses TRBV7-3 and TRBJ2-1; D possibly corresponds to TRBD2 (7 bases). The CDR3 is 14 residues long. Germline CDR1 SGHTA, CDR2 FQGTGA. V was clipped by 0 bases and J by 6 bases, with 9 bases between them. CDR3 residues: CASSLTGGGNEQFF. In DNA, the CDR3 is TGTGCCAGCAGCTTAACGGGAGGGGGCAATGAGCAGTTCTTC.

J is TRBJ2-5 and V is TRBV6-2 or TRBV6-3; no clear D. CDR1 is MNHEY and CDR2 is SVGEGT in the germline V gene. V lost 2 bases and J 5 bases, leaving 12 bases between the germline ends. The CDR3 runs to 14 residues. CDR3 loop: CASSYDFGGETQYF. The CDR3 region has the DNA TGTGCCAGCAGTTACGACTTCGGTGGGGAGACCCAGTACTTC.

The chain links TRBV2 to TRBJ2-3, with D tentatively TRBD2 (6 bases). V was cut by 8 bases and J by 6 bases, with 9 bases left in between. CDR3 length: 11 amino acids. CDR1 and CDR2 from the germline V gene are SNHLY and FYNNEI. Here the CDR3 DNA reads TGTGCCAGCGGGACTTGGGATACGCAGTATTTT. Encoded protein: CASGTWDTQYF.

This clone was counted only a few times. The chain couples TRBV6-2 or TRBV6-3 to TRBJ1-2, with D uncertain. Deletions cut 5 bases from V and 0 bases from J, with 10 bases between. The CDR3 runs to 14 residues. Germline V gives CDR1 MNHEY, CDR2 SVGEGT. The CDR3 sequence: CASSLGWTNYGYTF. CDR3 coding DNA: TGTGCCAGCAGTCTCGGTTGGACTAACTATGGCTACACCTTC.

The gene calls are TRBV28 and TRBJ2-3; D uncertain. The V gene's germline CDR1 is MDHEN and CDR2 SYDVKM. V lost 6 bases to trimming and J lost 6 bases, with 16 bases between them. The CDR3 totals 14 residues. CDR3 amino acids: CASRYRASADTQYF. CDR3 sequence (DNA): TGTGCCAGCAGATACCGGGCCTCCGCCGATACGCAGTATTTT.

The V call is TRBV3-1 (or the pseudogene TRBV3-2), the J call TRBJ1-2; D gene uncertain. Trimming left V 1 base short and J 2 bases short, with 11 bases between. The CDR3 totals 15 residues. Germline values: CDR1 LGHDT, CDR2 YNNKEL (reference sequence). This CDR3 reads CASSQGLTANYGYTF. CDR3 bases: TGTGCCAGCAGCCAAGGTCTGACGGCAAACTATGGCTACACCTTC.

V usage is TRBV2 and J usage is TRBJ2-7; 12 bases are a match to TRBD2. This CDR3 has 14 amino acids. Germline V gives CDR1 SNHLY, CDR2 FYNNEI. Trimming removed 7 bases from V and 6 bases from J; junction bases left unmatched: 7. Here the CDR3 DNA reads TGTGCCAGCAACCAAAAGACTAGCGGGAGCGAGCAGTACTTC. Its translation: CASNQKTSGSEQYF.

This clone has a handful of counts. This chain uses TRBV7-2 with TRBJ1-1; D remains ambiguous. CDR3 length equals 13 residues. The germline V and J ends were trimmed by 1 base and 2 bases, with 5 bases remaining between them. In germline, CDR1 is SGHTA, CDR2 FQGNSA. The CDR3 DNA sequence: TGTGCCAGCAGCTTAGGGACCAACACTGAAGCTTTCTTT. This gives the protein CASSLGTNTEAFF.